These T cell receptor beta chains were read from a single sample in a study of CD8 T cells in ankylosing spondylitis. Using its own MiXCR run on the 5' RACE reads, TCRdb lists one record per CDR3 protein. The sample lists roughly 130,000 distinct CDR3 sequences, 7% to 10% seen once, with about 7.1% in the top ten. The sample consisted of synovial fluid, either unsorted or a sorted T cell fraction (not recorded which). The source is a male donor with ankylosing spondylitis. Both conserved end residues are part of each CDR3. The D gene is left open where the match is weak. Some rows have no size entry. The others give once, few or many, or a class for an expanded clone.

d_call,v_call,j_call,clone_size,cdr3_nt,cdr3_aa
-,TRBV25-1,TRBJ2-2,few,TGTGCCAGCAGTGAATTGCAGTCGGCCGGGGAGCTGTTTTTT,CASSELQSAGELFF
TRBD2,TRBV6-1,TRBJ2-7,many,TGTGCCAGCAGTGAAGAACCCGGACTAGGGGAGCAGTACTTC,CASSEEPGLGEQYF
-,TRBV5-1,TRBJ1-5,many,TGCGCCAGCAGTTCTAACTTCCTAGACGGCAATCAGCCCCAGCATTTT,CASSSNFLDGNQPQHF
-,TRBV20-1,TRBJ2-1,-,TGCAGTGCTAGAGATTGGCGGGACAATGAGCAGTTCTTC,CSARDWRDNEQFF
-,TRBV5-1,TRBJ2-2,many,TGCGCCAGCAGGGGACTCCCCAACACCGGGGAGCTGTTTTTT,CASRGLPNTGELFF
-,TRBV18,TRBJ1-2,few,TGTGCCAGCTCACCACCGACGACCTTAAGCTATGGCTACACCTTC,CASSPPTTLSYGYTF
TRBD2,TRBV5-1,TRBJ2-1,many,TGCGCCAGCAGCGTTACCGGGACTACCAGTCAGGAGCAGTTCTTC,CASSVTGTTSQEQFF
TRBD1,TRBV28,TRBJ2-1,-,TGTGCCAGCAGTCGCCCGGGACAGGGACTTGGTGAGCAGTTCTTC,CASSRPGQGLGEQFF
TRBD1,TRBV2,TRBJ1-6,many,TGTGCCAGCAGTGCATCGGCAGGGGGAGTCAATTCACCCCTCCACTTT,CASSASAGGVNSPLHF
-,TRBV5-8,TRBJ2-7,many,TGTGCCAGCAGGAGAAGCGAGCAGTACTTC,CASRRSEQYF